This T cell receptor (beta chain) was recorded in a study of blood T cell dynamics during melanoma immunotherapy. Study-level information: Patients with metastatic melanoma got pembrolizumab or nivolumab-ipilimumab as first-line care. General study results and limits: Disease-control patients' PBMC repertoires became either more clonal or more diverse at W3.

The method was immunoSEQ multiplex PCR; TCRdb's version includes in-frame clones alone and lacks a portion of them. In the table there are some 10,000 clones, about 90% of which are singletons. With regard to this clone: Its antigen is as yet unknown.

V trimming: 5 bases; J trimming: 5 bases; junction bases outside the gene matches: 6. There are 15 residues in the CDR3. Germline CDR1 and CDR2: SEHNR and FQNEAQ (reference sequence). Time point indicated: week 3, after first cycle of checkpoint inhibitor. The receptor was derived from a human donor with melanoma. V and J are TRBV7-9 and TRBJ2-5, with 12 bases matching TRBD2. Specimen: blood, collected from a patient treated with checkpoint blockade. The CDR3 reads CASSPGTSGPETQYF. Here the CDR3 DNA reads TGTGCCAGCAGCCCTGGGACTAGCGGGCCCGAGACCCAGTACTTC.